This T cell receptor beta chain is from a study of blood T cell repertoires in COVID-19 (dated by TCRdb to the early 2020s). Notes on the research overall: Collaborator samples came from the United States, Italy and Spain and covered acute and convalescent phases of COVID-19. Subjects who had been exposed to COVID-19, were actively infected with it, or had recovered from it provided the deeply sampled blood TCRbeta repertoires that made up the dataset. The material from the prospective study consisted of cDNA or gDNA derived from T cells, B-cell-depleted T cells, or PBMCs. The samples were drawn from the first 160 participants of the ongoing ImmuneRACE study and from 1,254 subjects provided by 6 global collaborators. Sample metadata almost always included a de-identified subject ID, COVID-19 status, age in years and sex. Where HLA class I and class II types were available, the types were taken from metadata supplied by the sample provider, not from assay-based typing. A freely available public database, intended as a resource for researchers studying the immune response to SARS-CoV-2, is where the repertoires were released.

Collaborating institutions collected whole blood in K2EDTA tubes following their own protocols. Collaborator samples were shipped for TCRbeta analysis as frozen whole blood, isolated PBMCs, or DNA extracted from either sample type. TCRbeta CDR3 regions were amplified from genomic DNA by means of the immunoSEQ Assay, a bias-controlled multiplex PCR. In the original analysis: The number of nucleated cells in each sample was estimated by amplification of reference gene primers within the assay. Sequence reads were collapsed and filtered to measure the absolute abundance of every unique TCRbeta CDR3 rearrangement. For each sample, productive Simpson clonality was calculated by taking the square root of Simpson's diversity index across productive rearrangements. TCRdb retrieved this table from immuneACCESS and kept in-frame rearrangements only. Not all clones are present; in checked studies, unresolved V genes account for under half, and no reason is known for the remainder. That table supplies the V and J calls and clone size; D and trimming were determined from the DNA. This sample holds more than 250,000 clones; around 88% were observed only once. Together, the top ten hold 1% to 1.5% of the sample.

General study outcomes and caveats: The quantity of clinical and demographic metadata differed by source and by participant and was supplied without curation.

Turning to this clone: Its recognized antigen is unknown. There are no base qualities to consult, and no much larger clone falls within one base.

The sequence was collected from a woman aged 45-60 years with acute or convalescent COVID-19. Sequencing input: peripheral blood.

The CDR3 sequence is CASSPRQGNTGELFF. The nucleotide sequence reads as follows: TGTGCCAGCAGCCCCCGACAGGGGAACACCGGGGAGCTGTTTTTT. This chain is built from TRBV9 and TRBJ2-2; TRBD1 matches 7 bases in the middle. Clipping removes 4 bases from V and 1 base from J, with 4 as the unmatched junction base count. In the germline V gene, CDR1 corresponds to SGDLS and CDR2 to YYNGEE. The CDR3 spans 15 residues, from the cysteine through the phenylalanine. Only the CDR3 region is kept as DNA, spanning 45 bases read in frame from base 1.